One and the same sample provided the 5 T cell receptor beta chains below, sequenced in a study of OX40 agonist ivuxolimab in advanced cancers. Sequencing was performed with immunoSEQ multiplex PCR; in TCRdb, only in-frame clones are kept and a portion is missing. This table holds roughly 70,000 clones, over 65% found once. Material: CD4+ or CD8+ T cells sorted from blood, obtained in a trial of the OX40 agonist ivuxolimab. The receptors were gathered from an adult with an advanced solid tumor such as melanoma, head and neck, liver or kidney cancer.

The chain uses TRBV7-2 and TRBJ2-3; D unclear. Per the germline V gene, CDR1 is SGHTA and CDR2 is FQGNSA. The CDR3 extends over 15 amino acids. V lost 1 base, J lost 2 bases, and 10 bases lay in between. Here the CDR3 reads CASSLVPYPTDTQYF. The CDR3 coding sequence is TGTGCCAGCAGCTTAGTACCTTATCCCACAGATACGCAGTATTTT.

This clone appeared once. J is TRBJ1-2 and V is TRBV7-2; D unclear. This CDR3 contains 11 residues. V was pared by 2 bases and J by 14 bases, with 12 bases between. Germline values: CDR1 SGHTA, CDR2 FQGNSA. The CDR3 DNA follows: TGTGCCAGCAGCTTAATGGTGACGACTACCTTC. Protein sequence: CASSLMVTTTF.

The rearrangement links TRBV6-4 to TRBJ2-6, with 9 positions matching TRBD1. This CDR3 is built from 20 residues. The germline CDR1 and CDR2 sequences are MRHNA and SNTAGT. The trim removed 3 bases at V and 2 bases at J, leaving 14 bases unmatched. This chain's CDR3 is CASSEGPPGQGGPGANVLTF. The CDR3, as DNA: TGTGCCAGCAGTGAGGGCCCACCGGGACAGGGAGGCCCTGGGGCCAACGTCCTGACTTTC.

This chain uses TRBV9 with TRBJ2-3; TRBD2 agrees at 8 bases. V was clipped by 6 bases and J by 4 bases; unmatched bases: 4. The CDR3 covers 13 residues. CDR1 is SGDLS, CDR2 YYNGEE, per germline. CDR3 coding DNA: TGTGCCAGCACCCATAGCGGGGCAGATACGCAGTATTTT. Translated: CASTHSGADTQYF.

The chain recombines TRBV11-2 with TRBJ1-3; TRBD1 matches at 7 bases. The junction had 6 bases not matched to a gene; V was cut back by 5 bases and J by 2 bases. The CDR3 has 15 amino acids. Per germline, CDR1 SGHAT and CDR2 FQNNGV. CDR3 amino acids: CASSPGRGPGNTIYF. For the CDR3, the DNA is TGTGCCAGCAGCCCCGGTAGGGGGCCTGGAAACACCATATATTTT. Looking up the rest from reference TRBV11-2 and TRBJ1-3 gives the full variable domain: EAGVAQSPRYKIIEKRQSVAFWCNPISGHATLYWYQQILGQGPKLLIQFQNNGVVDDSQLPKDRFSAERLKGVDSTLKIQPAKLEDSAVYLCASSPGRGPGNTIYFGEGSWLTVV.